Each of the 27 T cell receptor beta chains below was sequenced from the same sample in a study of cytomegalovirus exposure and HLA in healthy donors. A multiplex PCR was run with 60 Vbeta primers and 13 Jbeta primers. Libraries were prepared by immunoSEQ multiplex PCR; TCRdb keeps only in-frame clonotypes and omits some of them. The table records 200,000 to 300,000 clones, around 80% of them present only once. Specimen: PBMCs. The receptors shown here come from a boy younger than 18 in good health and CMV-seronegative.

Comments on this clone: A junction end diverges from the germline sequence, so it may reflect a read error. The rearrangement uses TRBV6-5 and TRBJ1-2, with 7 bases aligning to TRBD1. This CDR3 region has 13 residues. Germline V gene sequence: CDR1 MNHEY, CDR2 SVGAGI. CDR3 residues: CASSYSPGGSYPF. The CDR3 region has the DNA TGTGCCAGCAGTTACTCTCCAGGGGGGTCCTACCCCTTC.

The genes are TRBV19 and TRBJ2-7; TRBD1 agrees at 8 bases. Germline V gene sequence: CDR1 LNHDA, CDR2 SQIVND (reference sequence). Germline trimming cut 6 bases from V and 2 bases from J; bases unmatched to any gene: 9. The length of the CDR3 is 15 residues. CDR3 loop: CASRGRGQGPYEQYF. In nucleotides, the CDR3 is TGTGCCAGTAGAGGTCGAGGACAGGGACCCTACGAGCAGTACTTC.

The chain carries TRBV30 and TRBJ2-2; D not certain. Deletions cut 2 bases from V and 6 bases from J, with 10 bases between. Germline V gene sequence: CDR1 GTSNPN, CDR2 SVGIG (reference sequence). The CDR3 sequence is 13 residues long. CDR3 protein: CAWSSAPAGELFF. Here the CDR3 DNA reads TGTGCCTGGAGTTCCGCTCCGGCCGGGGAGCTGTTTTTT.

A few counts support this clone. V usage is TRBV30 and J usage is TRBJ1-1; 12 nucleotides line up with TRBD1. The CDR3 runs to 16 residues. V trimming: 2 bases; J trimming: 8 bases; junction bases outside the gene matches: 12. Looked up from germline, CDR1 is GTSNPN and CDR2 is SVGIG (reference sequence). CDR3 DNA: TGTGCCTGGAGTTTGCCATCCTGGGACAGGGGGCAGGAAGCTTTCTTT. This encodes CAWSLPSWDRGQEAFF.

The chain employs TRBV30 and TRBJ1-2; D not certain. Germline-derived CDR1 and CDR2 are GTSNPN and SVGIG (reference sequence). The V end lost 4 bases, the J end lost 8 bases, and 17 bases lay between the germline ends. CDR3 length: 13 residues. CDR3 sequence (DNA): TGTGCCTGGAAACCGGGAATCTCGTCCGGCTACACCTTC. Translation: CAWKPGISSGYTF.

V is TRBV7-2 and J is TRBJ1-2, with 7 bases lining up with TRBD1. The length of the CDR3 is 14 residues. The trim removed 5 bases at V and 4 bases at J, leaving 7 bases unmatched. CDR1 SGHTA and CDR2 FQGNSA come from the germline V gene. CDR3 region: CASSPVTGTYGYTF. In nucleotides, the CDR3 is TGTGCCAGCAGCCCCGTGACAGGGACCTATGGCTACACCTTC.

This chain connects TRBV7-7 to TRBJ2-2, with 8 bases fitting TRBD1. V was pared by 1 base and J by 1 base, with 2 bases of the junction left unmatched. The CDR3 length is 16 residues. Germline CDR1 and CDR2: SSHAT and FNYEAQ (reference sequence). The CDR3 loop is CASSLVGTGNTGELFF. In nucleotides, the CDR3 is TGTGCCAGCAGCTTAGTGGGGACAGGGAACACCGGGGAGCTGTTTTTT.

This clone was counted a single time. The chain joins TRBV7-9 to TRBJ1-1, with D unclear. V lost 5 bases and J 1 base, leaving 11 bases between the germline ends. Germline CDR1 and CDR2: SEHNR and FQNEAQ (reference sequence). This CDR3 has 14 amino acids. The CDR3 DNA reads TGTGCCAGCAGCCGACGCCGAGGGAACACTGAAGCTTTCTTT. Residues: CASSRRRGNTEAFF.

The chain couples TRBV6-6 to TRBJ1-1; D call uncertain. This CDR3 spans 13 amino acids. Germline values: CDR1 MNHNY, CDR2 SVGAGI (reference sequence). V was clipped by 5 bases and J by 1 base, with 8 bases between them. In DNA, the CDR3 is TGTGCCAGCAGTCTTACAGAGAACACTGAAGCTTTCTTT. Protein product: CASSLTENTEAFF.

The CDR3 nucleotides read TGTGCCAGCAGTTTAAATGGACAGGGAGGGTCCTACGGCTACACCTTC. Translated: CASSLNGQGGSYGYTF. The rearrangement joins TRBV27 to TRBJ1-2, with 8 bases aligning to TRBD1. The CDR3 loop spans 16 amino acids. Trimming cost V 2 bases and J 8 bases; bases outside gene matches: 13. CDR1 and CDR2 (germline): MNHEY, SMNVEV (reference sequence).

The rearrangement links TRBV7-2 to TRBJ2-3; D uncertain. The germline V gene encodes CDR1 SGHTA and CDR2 FQGNSA. Trimming pared 2 bases from V and 3 bases from J, leaving 9 bases between. The CDR3 loop spans 14 amino acids. The chain's CDR3 is CASSLLIETDTQYF. The CDR3 DNA sequence: TGTGCCAGCAGCTTACTAATAGAGACAGATACGCAGTATTTT.

This clone came up once. This rearrangement joins TRBV5-1 to TRBJ2-7; 12 bases align to TRBD2. Per germline, CDR1 SGHRS and CDR2 YFSETQ. V lost 4 bases to trimming and J lost 2 bases; unmatched junction nucleotides: 4. The CDR3 is 15 residues long. Here the CDR3 reads CASSPRTSGAYEQYF. The DNA of the CDR3 is TGCGCCAGCAGCCCTCGGACTAGCGGGGCCTACGAGCAGTACTTC.

This clone showed up just a few times. This sequence joins TRBV29-1 and TRBJ2-3; 8 nucleotides match TRBD2. Germline trimming cut 8 bases from V and 2 bases from J; bases unmatched to any gene: 12. The germline gives CDR1 SQVTM, CDR2 ANQGSEA. The length of the CDR3 is 15 residues. CDR3 nucleotide sequence: TGCAGCTTCGGTGGAACTAGCGGATACACAGATACGCAGTATTTT. Protein: CSFGGTSGYTDTQYF.

The rearrangement uses TRBV4-1 and TRBJ2-1; D gene unclear. Trimming left V 0 bases short and J 0 bases short, with 9 bases between. This CDR3 spans 16 amino acids. CDR1 is MGHRA and CDR2 is YSYEKL in the germline V gene. The chain's CDR3 is CASSQESPGSYNEQFF. For the CDR3, the DNA is TGCGCCAGCAGCCAAGAGTCCCCGGGCTCCTACAATGAGCAGTTCTTC.

The chain carries TRBV5-1 and TRBJ2-3; D unresolved. This CDR3 is 12 amino acids long. The germline gives CDR1 SGHRS, CDR2 YFSETQ. Trimming left V 4 bases short and J 4 bases short, with 7 bases between. CDR3 residues: CASSTDSDTQYF. The CDR3 DNA reads TGCGCCAGCAGCACCGACTCAGATACGCAGTATTTT.

This clone was seen only a few times. This chain joins TRBV19 and TRBJ1-2; TRBD1 is a possible D gene (6 bases). Trimming shortened V by 5 bases and J by 4 bases, and 14 bases separated the two germline ends. In germline, CDR1 is LNHDA, CDR2 SQIVND (reference sequence). This CDR3 spans 14 amino acids. Here the CDR3 reads CASSPGGAAYGYTF. The CDR3 nucleotides are TGTGCCAGTAGTCCTGGGGGCGCTGCCTATGGCTACACCTTC.

The table lists this clone with a count of one. This chain uses TRBV2 with TRBJ2-1; TRBD1 matches 9 bases. The ends lost 0 bases at V and 15 bases at J; junction bases unmatched: 9. This CDR3 spans 14 amino acids. Germline V gives CDR1 SNHLY, CDR2 FYNNEI. DNA for the CDR3: TGTGCCAGCAGTGAAGCTAGACAGGGGGGGGCGCGGTTCTTC. This encodes CASSEARQGGARFF.

The chain links TRBV11-2 to TRBJ1-1; the D is unclear. The germline V gene encodes CDR1 SGHAT and CDR2 FQNNGV. The CDR3 loop spans 14 amino acids. V lost 3 bases and J 0 bases, leaving 8 bases between the germline ends. CDR3 bases: TGTGCCAGCAGCTTTGCCGACTTGAACACTGAAGCTTTCTTT. Translated, it gives CASSFADLNTEAFF.

This chain joins TRBV7-9 and TRBJ2-7; 8 positions agree with TRBD1. The CDR3 contains 15 residues. The J segment lost 7 bases and the V segment lost 5 bases, leaving 13 bases of the junction unmatched. Germline V CDR1 and CDR2: SEHNR, FQNEAQ (reference sequence). The CDR3 nucleotides read TGTGCCAGCAGCCCCCCGGACAGGGATAGGGGTGAGCAGTACTTC. This gives the protein CASSPPDRDRGEQYF.

In regard to this clone: This sample also contains other DNA sequences that code for the same CDR3. The rearrangement joins TRBV5-4 to TRBJ2-5; 8 positions agree with TRBD2. CDR1 SGHNT and CDR2 YYREEE come from the germline V gene (reference sequence). The CDR3 has 14 amino acids. V dropped 0 bases and J dropped 5; count of bases not matched to a gene: 3. The CDR3 sequence: CASSLAGGQETQYF. The CDR3 DNA reads TGTGCCAGCAGCTTGGCGGGGGGGCAGGAGACCCAGTACTTC.

The genes are TRBV29-1 and TRBJ2-2, with a tentative D call TRBD1 (6 bases). V gave up 5 bases and J gave up 0 bases, with 10 bases separating them. The CDR3 spans 14 residues. Germline V CDR1 and CDR2: SQVTM, ANQGSEA. CDR3 DNA: TGCAGCGTTAAACAGGGATCGAACACCGGGGAGCTGTTTTTT. This gives the protein CSVKQGSNTGELFF.

J is TRBJ2-4 and V is TRBV30; the match to TRBD2 covers 12 bases. In germline, CDR1 is GTSNPN, CDR2 SVGIG (reference sequence). The J segment lost 0 bases and the V segment lost 7 bases, leaving 1 base of the junction unmatched. The CDR3 length is 14 residues. CDR3 DNA: TGTGCCTCGGGACTAGCGGGAGCCAAAAACATTCAGTACTTC. Translated, it gives CASGLAGAKNIQYF.

CDR3 protein: CAWRTGDRGPGNEQFF. The CDR3 DNA sequence: TGTGCCTGGAGAACGGGTGACAGGGGCCCTGGGAATGAGCAGTTCTTC. The J gene is TRBJ2-1, the V gene TRBV30; 8 bases line up with TRBD1. There are 16 residues in the CDR3. Per germline, CDR1 GTSNPN and CDR2 SVGIG (reference sequence). The junction had 14 bases not matched to a gene; V was cut back by 3 bases and J by 7 bases.

This clone was seen at least ten times. The J gene is TRBJ1-1, the V gene TRBV4-1, with TRBD1 matching over 9 bases. Germline values: CDR1 MGHRA, CDR2 YSYEKL. The CDR3 consists of 15 residues. Trimming removed 4 bases from V and 1 base from J; junction bases left unmatched: 4. In DNA form, the CDR3 reads TGCGCCAGCAGCCTCCCGGGACAGGGGAACACTGAAGCTTTCTTT. Its translation: CASSLPGQGNTEAFF.

The chain uses TRBV19 and TRBJ2-3, with D uncertain. This CDR3 comprises 15 residues. Trimming cost V 2 bases and J 2 bases, with 11 bases left between them. The germline gives CDR1 LNHDA, CDR2 SQIVND (reference sequence). The CDR3 loop reads CASSIWPGDTDTQYF. CDR3 in DNA: TGTGCCAGTAGTATATGGCCCGGAGACACAGATACGCAGTATTTT. Drawing the rest from reference TRBV19 and TRBJ2-3, the complete variable domain is DGGITQSPKYLFRKEGQNVTLSCEQNLNHDAMYWYRQDPGQGLRLIYYSQIVNDFQKGDIAEGYSVSREKKESFPLTVTSAQKNPTAFYLCASSIWPGDTDTQYFGPGTRLTVL.

This chain uses TRBV6-1 with TRBJ1-1; tentatively, D is TRBD1 (6 bases). V lost 2 bases and J 1 base, leaving 8 bases between the germline ends. The CDR3 is made up of 14 amino acids. The germline V gene encodes CDR1 MNHNS and CDR2 SASEGT. The CDR3 loop is CASSERGRNTEAFF. The CDR3 nucleotides are TGTGCCAGCAGTGAAAGGGGGAGGAACACTGAAGCTTTCTTT.

The sample holds one count of this clone. The genes are TRBV5-1 and TRBJ1-6, with D unclear. Germline V gene lookup returns CDR1 SGHRS and CDR2 YFSETQ. V shed 1 base and J shed 0 bases, with 5 bases lying between them. The CDR3 sequence is 15 residues long. The CDR3 region is CASSLRSSYNSPLHF. In nucleotides, the CDR3 is TGCGCCAGCAGCTTGCGGAGCTCCTATAATTCACCCCTCCACTTT.